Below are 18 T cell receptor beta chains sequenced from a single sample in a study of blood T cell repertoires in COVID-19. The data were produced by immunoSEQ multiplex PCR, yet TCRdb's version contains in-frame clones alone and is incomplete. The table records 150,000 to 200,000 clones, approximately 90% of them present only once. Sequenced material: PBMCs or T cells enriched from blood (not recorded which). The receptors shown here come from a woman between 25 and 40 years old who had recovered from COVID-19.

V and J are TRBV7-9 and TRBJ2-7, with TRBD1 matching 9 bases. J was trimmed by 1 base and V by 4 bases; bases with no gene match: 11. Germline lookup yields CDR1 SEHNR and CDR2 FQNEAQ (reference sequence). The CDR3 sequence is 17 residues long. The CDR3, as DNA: TGTGCCAGCAGCTCAGAGATCGGGACAGGGCTTTCCTACGAGCAGTACTTC. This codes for CASSSEIGTGLSYEQYF. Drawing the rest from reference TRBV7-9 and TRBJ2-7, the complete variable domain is DTGVSQNPRHKITKRGQNVTFRCDPISEHNRLYWYRQTLGQGPEFLTYFQNEAQLEKSRLLSDRFSAERPKGSFSTLEIQRTEQGDSAMYLCASSSEIGTGLSYEQYFGPGTRLTVT.

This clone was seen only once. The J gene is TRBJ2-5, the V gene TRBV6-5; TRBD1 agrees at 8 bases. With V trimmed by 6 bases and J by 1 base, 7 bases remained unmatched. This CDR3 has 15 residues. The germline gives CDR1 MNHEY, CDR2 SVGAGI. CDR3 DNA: TGTGCCAGCAGGCAACTCAGGGGGCCCCAAGAGACCCAGTACTTC. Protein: CASRQLRGPQETQYF.

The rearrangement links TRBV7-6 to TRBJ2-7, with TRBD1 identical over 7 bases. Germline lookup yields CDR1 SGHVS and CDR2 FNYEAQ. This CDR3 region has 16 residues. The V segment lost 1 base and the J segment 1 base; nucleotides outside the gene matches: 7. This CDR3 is CASSLGSGRGSYEQYF. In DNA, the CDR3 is TGTGCCAGCAGCTTAGGATCGGGCAGGGGGTCCTACGAGCAGTACTTC.

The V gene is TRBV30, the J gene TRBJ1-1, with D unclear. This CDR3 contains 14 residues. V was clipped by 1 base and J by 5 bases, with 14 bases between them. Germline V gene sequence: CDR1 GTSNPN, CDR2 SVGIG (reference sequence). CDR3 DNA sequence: TGTGCCTGGAGTGGGAGACCTATGAGGACTGAAGCTTTCTTT. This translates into CAWSGRPMRTEAFF.

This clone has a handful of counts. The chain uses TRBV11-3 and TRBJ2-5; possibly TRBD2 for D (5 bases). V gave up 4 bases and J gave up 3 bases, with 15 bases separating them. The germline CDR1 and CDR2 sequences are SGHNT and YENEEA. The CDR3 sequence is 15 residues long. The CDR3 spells CASSSDRGNKETQYF. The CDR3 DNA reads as TGTGCCAGCAGCTCGGACCGGGGAAATAAAGAGACCCAGTACTTC.

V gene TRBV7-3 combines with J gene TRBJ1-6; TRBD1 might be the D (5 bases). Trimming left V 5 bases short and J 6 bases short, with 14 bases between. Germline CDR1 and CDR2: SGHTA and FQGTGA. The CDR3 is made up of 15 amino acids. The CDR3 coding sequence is TGTGCCAGCAGCCGGGGCGGGGGGGGTAATTCACCCCTCCACTTT. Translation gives CASSRGGGGNSPLHF. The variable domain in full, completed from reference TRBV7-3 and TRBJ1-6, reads GAGVSQTPSNKVTEKGKYVELRCDPISGHTALYWYRQSLGQGPEFLIYFQGTGAADDSGLPNDRFFAVRPEGSVSTLKIQRTERGDSAVYLCASSRGGGGNSPLHFGNGTRLTVT.

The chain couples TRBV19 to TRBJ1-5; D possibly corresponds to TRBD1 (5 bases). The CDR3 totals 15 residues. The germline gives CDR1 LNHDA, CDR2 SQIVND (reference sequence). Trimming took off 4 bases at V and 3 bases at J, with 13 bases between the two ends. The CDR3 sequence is CASSTGRDFNQPQHF. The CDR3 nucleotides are TGTGCCAGTAGTACCGGCAGGGACTTCAATCAGCCCCAGCATTTT.

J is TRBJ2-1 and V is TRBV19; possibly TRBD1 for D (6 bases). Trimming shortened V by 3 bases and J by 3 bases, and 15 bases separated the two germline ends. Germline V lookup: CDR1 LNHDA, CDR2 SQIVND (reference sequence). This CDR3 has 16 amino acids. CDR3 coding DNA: TGTGCCAGTAGTATCCTCAGGGCAGGGGTCTACAATGAGCAGTTCTTC. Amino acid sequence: CASSILRAGVYNEQFF.

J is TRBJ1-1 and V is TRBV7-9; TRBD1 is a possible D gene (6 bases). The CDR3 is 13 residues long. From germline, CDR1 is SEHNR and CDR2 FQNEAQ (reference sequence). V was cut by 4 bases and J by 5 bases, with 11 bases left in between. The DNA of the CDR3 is TGTGCCAGCAGCTCAGGGGCCAGGACTGAAGCTTTCTTT. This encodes CASSSGARTEAFF.

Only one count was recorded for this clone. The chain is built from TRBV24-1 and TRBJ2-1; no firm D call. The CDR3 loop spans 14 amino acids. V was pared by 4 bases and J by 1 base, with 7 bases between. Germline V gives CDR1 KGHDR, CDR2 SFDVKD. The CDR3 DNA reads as TGTGCCACCAGTGACCCTAAATCCTACAATGAGCAGTTCTTC. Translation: CATSDPKSYNEQFF.

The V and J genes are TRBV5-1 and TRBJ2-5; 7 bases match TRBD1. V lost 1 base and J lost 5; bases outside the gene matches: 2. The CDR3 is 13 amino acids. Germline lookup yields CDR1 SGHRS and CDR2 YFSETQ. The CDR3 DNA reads TGCGCCAGCAGCTTGAGGGGGCAGGAGACCCAGTACTTC. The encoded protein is CASSLRGQETQYF.

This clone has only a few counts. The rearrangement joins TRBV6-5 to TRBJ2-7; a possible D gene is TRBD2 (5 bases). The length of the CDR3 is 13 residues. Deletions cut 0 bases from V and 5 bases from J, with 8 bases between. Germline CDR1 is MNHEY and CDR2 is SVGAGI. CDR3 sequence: CASSYSRVNEQYF. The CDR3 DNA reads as TGTGCCAGCAGTTACTCGAGGGTCAACGAGCAGTACTTC.

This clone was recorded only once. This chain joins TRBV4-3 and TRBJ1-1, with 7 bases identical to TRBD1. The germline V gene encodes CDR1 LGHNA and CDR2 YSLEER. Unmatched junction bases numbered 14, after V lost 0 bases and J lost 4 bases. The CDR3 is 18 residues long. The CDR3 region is CASSQDRLGGGLGTEAFF. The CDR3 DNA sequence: TGCGCCAGCAGCCAAGATCGTTTAGGGGGCGGCTTAGGCACTGAAGCTTTCTTT.

The CDR3: CASQGLSGNTIYF. DNA of the CDR3: TGTGCCAGCCAGGGGCTTTCTGGAAACACCATATATTTT. This sequence joins TRBV2 and TRBJ1-3, with a possible D match to TRBD1 (6 bases). The CDR3 extends over 13 amino acids. V gave up 8 bases and J gave up 1 base, with 9 bases separating them. Germline values: CDR1 SNHLY, CDR2 FYNNEI.

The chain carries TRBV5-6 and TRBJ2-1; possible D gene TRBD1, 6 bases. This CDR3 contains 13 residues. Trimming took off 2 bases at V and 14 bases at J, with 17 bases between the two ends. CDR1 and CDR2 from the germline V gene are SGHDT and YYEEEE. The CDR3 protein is CASSFTGFEGEFF. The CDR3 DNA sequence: TGTGCCAGCAGCTTTACAGGGTTTGAGGGGGAGTTCTTC.

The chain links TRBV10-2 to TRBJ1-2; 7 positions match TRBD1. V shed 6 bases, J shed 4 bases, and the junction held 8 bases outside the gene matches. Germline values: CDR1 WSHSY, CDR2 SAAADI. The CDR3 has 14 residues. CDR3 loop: CASRDRRGPYGYTF. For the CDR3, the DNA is TGCGCCAGCAGGGACAGGAGGGGGCCCTATGGCTACACCTTC.

CDR3 DNA: TGTGCCAGCAAAGAGGAGGAAGACATTCAGTACTTC. Encoded protein: CASKEEEDIQYF. This chain joins TRBV28 and TRBJ2-4; TRBD2 is a possible D gene (5 bases). The CDR3 length is 12 residues. Looked up from germline, CDR1 is MDHEN and CDR2 is SYDVKM. V lost 7 bases and J lost 8, with 12 bases in between.

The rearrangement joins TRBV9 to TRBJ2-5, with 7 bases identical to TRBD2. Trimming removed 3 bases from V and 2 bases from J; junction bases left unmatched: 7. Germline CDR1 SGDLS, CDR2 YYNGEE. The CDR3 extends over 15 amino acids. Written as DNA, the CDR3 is TGTGCCAGCAGCGCCCGGGACTACCGACAAGAGACCCAGTACTTC. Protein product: CASSARDYRQETQYF.